This TCR beta chain emerged from a study of CD8 T cells in Susac syndrome. This clonotype was seen just once. The V and J ends lost 4 bases and 2 bases respectively, with 12 bases between them. Germline V gene data show CDR1 as SGHRS and CDR2 as YFSETQ. The CDR3 covers 15 residues. Reverse transcription of about 0.5 to 1 ug RNA was carried out with random hexamers. MiXCR was run by TCRdb on the immunoSEQ multiplex PCR reads, yielding one entry per CDR3 protein. The data contain approximately 230,000 distinct CDR3 sequences, roughly 93% of them singletons. The multiple sclerosis controls were treatment-naive patients, and their relapsing-remitting disease was stable or active.

The sequenced material came from CD4+ T cells from PBMCs. The J gene is TRBJ2-2, the V gene TRBV5-1; TRBD1 or TRBD2 may be the D gene (6 bases each). The TCR was taken from a human donor with multiple sclerosis. CDR3 in amino acids: CASSPGGGNTGELFF. DNA for the CDR3: TGCGCCAGCAGCCCTGGAGGGGGTAACACCGGGGAGCTGTTTTTT.